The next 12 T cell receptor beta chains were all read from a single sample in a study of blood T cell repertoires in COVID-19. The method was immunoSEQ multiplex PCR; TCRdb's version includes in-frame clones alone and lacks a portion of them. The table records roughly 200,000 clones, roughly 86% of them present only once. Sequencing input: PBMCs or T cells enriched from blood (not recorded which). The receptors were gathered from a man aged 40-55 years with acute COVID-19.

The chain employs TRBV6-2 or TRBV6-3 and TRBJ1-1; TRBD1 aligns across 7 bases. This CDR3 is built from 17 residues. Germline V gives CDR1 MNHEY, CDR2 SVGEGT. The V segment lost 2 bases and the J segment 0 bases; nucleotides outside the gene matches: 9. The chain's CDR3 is CASSYAPIQGMNTEAFF. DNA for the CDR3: TGTGCCAGCAGTTACGCCCCAATACAGGGGATGAACACTGAAGCTTTCTTT.

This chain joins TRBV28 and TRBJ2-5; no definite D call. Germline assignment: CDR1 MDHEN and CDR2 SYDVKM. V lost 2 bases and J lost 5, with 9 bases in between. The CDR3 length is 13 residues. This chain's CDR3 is CASSLPGWETQYF. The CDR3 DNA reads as TGTGCCAGCAGTTTACCGGGTTGGGAGACCCAGTACTTC.

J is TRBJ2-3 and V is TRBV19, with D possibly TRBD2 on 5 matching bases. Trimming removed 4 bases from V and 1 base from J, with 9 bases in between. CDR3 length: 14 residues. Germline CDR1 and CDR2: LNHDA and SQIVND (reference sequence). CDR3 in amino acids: CASSTRDRTDTQYF. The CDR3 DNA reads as TGTGCCAGTAGTACGAGGGATCGCACAGATACGCAGTATTTT.

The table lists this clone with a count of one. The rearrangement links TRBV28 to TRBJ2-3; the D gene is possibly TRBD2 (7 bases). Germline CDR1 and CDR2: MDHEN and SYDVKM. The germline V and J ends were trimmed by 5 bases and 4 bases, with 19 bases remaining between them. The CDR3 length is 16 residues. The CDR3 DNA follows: TGTGCCAGCAGTCAGGGGTCGGGGGGCGGGGCAGATACGCAGTATTTT. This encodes CASSQGSGGGADTQYF.

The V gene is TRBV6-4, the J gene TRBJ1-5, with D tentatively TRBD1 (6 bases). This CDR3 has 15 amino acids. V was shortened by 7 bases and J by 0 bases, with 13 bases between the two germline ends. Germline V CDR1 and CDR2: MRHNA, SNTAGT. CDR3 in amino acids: CASIRGKYSNQPQHF. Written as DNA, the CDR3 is TGTGCCAGCATCAGGGGAAAGTATAGCAATCAGCCCCAGCATTTT.

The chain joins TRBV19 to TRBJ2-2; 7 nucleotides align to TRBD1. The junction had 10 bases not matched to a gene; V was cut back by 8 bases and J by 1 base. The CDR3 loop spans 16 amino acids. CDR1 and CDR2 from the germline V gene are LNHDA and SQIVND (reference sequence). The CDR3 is CASQDRQVKNTGELFF. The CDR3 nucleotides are TGTGCCAGTCAGGACAGGCAGGTTAAGAACACCGGGGAGCTGTTTTTT.

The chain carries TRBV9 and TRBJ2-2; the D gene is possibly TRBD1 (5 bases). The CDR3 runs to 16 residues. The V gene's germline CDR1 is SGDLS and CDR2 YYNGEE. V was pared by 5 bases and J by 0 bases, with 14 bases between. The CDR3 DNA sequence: TGTGCCAGCAGTACCGACAGTCTAACGAACACCGGGGAGCTGTTTTTT. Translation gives CASSTDSLTNTGELFF.

In nucleotides, the CDR3 is TGTGCCAGCAGCTTAGCCATTGCTAGTTCATATGAGCAGTTCTTC. It yields the protein CASSLAIASSYEQFF. The V and J genes are TRBV7-2 and TRBJ2-1; unclear D gene. The CDR3 spans 15 residues. V was shortened by 0 bases and J by 8 bases, with 14 bases between the two germline ends. CDR1 and CDR2 (germline): SGHTA, FQGNSA.

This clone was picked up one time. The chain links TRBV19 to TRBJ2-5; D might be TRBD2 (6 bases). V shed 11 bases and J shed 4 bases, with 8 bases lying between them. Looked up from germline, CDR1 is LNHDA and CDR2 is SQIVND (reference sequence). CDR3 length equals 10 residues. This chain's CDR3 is CAAGGETQYF. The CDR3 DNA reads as TGTGCCGCCGGGGGAGAGACCCAGTACTTC.

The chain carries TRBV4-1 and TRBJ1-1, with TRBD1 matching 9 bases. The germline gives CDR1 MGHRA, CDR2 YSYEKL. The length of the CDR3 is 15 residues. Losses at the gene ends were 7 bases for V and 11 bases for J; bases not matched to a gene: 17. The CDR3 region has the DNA TGCGCCAGCACCGAATCAACCGGGACAGGGTTTTGGGCTTTCTTT. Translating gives CASTESTGTGFWAFF.

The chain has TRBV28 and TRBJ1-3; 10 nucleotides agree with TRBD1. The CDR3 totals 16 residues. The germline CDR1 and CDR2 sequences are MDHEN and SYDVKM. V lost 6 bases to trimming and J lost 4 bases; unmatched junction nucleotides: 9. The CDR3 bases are TGTGCCAGCAGACGTAAGGGGACAGGGGAAGGAAACACCATATATTTT. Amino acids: CASRRKGTGEGNTIYF.

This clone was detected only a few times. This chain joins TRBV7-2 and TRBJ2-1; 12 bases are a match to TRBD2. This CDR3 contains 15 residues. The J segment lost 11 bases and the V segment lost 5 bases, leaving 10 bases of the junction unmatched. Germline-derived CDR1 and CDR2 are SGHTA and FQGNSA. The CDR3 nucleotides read TGTGCCAGCAGCGCAACTAGCGGGAGGAAGAGTAAGCAGTTCTTC. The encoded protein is CASSATSGRKSKQFF.